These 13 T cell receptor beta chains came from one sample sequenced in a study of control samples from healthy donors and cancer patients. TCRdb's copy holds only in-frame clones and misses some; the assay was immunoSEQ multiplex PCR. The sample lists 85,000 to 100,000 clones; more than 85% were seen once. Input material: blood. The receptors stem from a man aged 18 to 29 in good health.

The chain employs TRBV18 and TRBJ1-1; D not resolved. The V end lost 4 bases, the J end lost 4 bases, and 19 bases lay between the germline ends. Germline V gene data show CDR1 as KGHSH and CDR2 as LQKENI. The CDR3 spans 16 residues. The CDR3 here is CASSLSFSLGITEAFF. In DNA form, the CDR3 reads TGTGCCAGCTCACTCTCTTTCTCCCTAGGGATCACTGAAGCTTTCTTT.

This CDR3 is CASSLDRGLRDTQYF. The CDR3 region has the DNA TGTGCCAGCAGCTTGGACAGGGGACTTAGGGATACGCAGTATTTT. J is TRBJ2-3 and V is TRBV5-6, with TRBD1 as a possible D gene (7 bases). Trimming left V 0 bases short and J 6 bases short, with 14 bases between. Germline-derived CDR1 and CDR2 are SGHDT and YYEEEE. The CDR3 is 15 residues long.

The CDR3 here is CASRTGQVQPQHF. The CDR3 region has the DNA TGTGCCAGTAGAACAGGGCAGGTTCAGCCCCAGCATTTT. The J gene is TRBJ1-5, the V gene TRBV19; a weak D match, TRBD1 (6 bases). Trimming removed 6 bases from V and 6 bases from J, with 12 bases in between. The CDR3 is 13 amino acids. Germline lookup yields CDR1 LNHDA and CDR2 SQIVND (reference sequence).

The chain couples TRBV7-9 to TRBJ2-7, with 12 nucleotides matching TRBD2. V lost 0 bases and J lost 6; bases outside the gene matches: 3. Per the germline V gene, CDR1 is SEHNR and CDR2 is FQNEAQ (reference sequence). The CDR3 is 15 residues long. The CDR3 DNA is TGTGCCAGCAGCTTAGCTTCTAGCGGGAGGGGCGAGCAGTACTTC. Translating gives CASSLASSGRGEQYF.

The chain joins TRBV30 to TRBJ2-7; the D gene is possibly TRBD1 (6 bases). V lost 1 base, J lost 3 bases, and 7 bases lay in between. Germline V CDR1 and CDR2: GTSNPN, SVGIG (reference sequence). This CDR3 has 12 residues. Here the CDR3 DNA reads TGTGCCTGGAGTGAGGACAGCTACGAGCAGTACTTC. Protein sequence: CAWSEDSYEQYF.

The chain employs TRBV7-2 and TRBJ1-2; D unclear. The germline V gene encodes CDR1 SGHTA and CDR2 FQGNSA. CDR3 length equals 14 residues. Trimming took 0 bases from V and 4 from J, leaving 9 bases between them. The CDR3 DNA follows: TGTGCCAGCAGCTTAGCTCCGGACTTCTATGGCTACACCTTC. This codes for CASSLAPDFYGYTF.

Here the CDR3 DNA reads TGTGCCAGCAGTGATACTCCCAATTCACCCCTCCACTTT. This codes for CASSDTPNSPLHF. The chain combines TRBV6-1 with TRBJ1-6; D not resolved. The length of the CDR3 is 13 residues. CDR1 is MNHNS, CDR2 SASEGT, per germline. The V end was cut by 3 bases, the J end by 7 bases, with 7 bases between.

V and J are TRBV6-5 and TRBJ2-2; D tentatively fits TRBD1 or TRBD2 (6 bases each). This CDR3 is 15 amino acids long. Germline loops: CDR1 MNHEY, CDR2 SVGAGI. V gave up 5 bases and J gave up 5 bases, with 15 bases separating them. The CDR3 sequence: CASSPHRAGTGELFF. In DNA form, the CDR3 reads TGTGCCAGCAGTCCCCACAGGGCGGGAACCGGGGAGCTGTTTTTT.

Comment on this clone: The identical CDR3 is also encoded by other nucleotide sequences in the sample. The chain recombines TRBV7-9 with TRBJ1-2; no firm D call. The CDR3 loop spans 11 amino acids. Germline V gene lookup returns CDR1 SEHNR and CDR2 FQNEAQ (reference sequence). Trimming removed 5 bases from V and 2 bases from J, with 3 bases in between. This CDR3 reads CASSLNYGYTF. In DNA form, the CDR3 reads TGTGCCAGCAGCCTCAACTATGGCTACACCTTC.

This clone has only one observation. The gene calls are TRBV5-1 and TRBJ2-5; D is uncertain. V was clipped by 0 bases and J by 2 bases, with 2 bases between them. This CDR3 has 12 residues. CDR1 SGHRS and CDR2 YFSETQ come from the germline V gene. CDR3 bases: TGCGCCAGCAGCTTGGATCAAGAGACCCAGTACTTC. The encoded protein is CASSLDQETQYF.

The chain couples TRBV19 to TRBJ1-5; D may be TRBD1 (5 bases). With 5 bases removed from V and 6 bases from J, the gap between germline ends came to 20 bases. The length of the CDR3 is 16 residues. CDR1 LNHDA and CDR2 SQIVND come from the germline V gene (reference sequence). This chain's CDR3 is CASSPSTGALVQPQHF. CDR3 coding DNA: TGTGCCAGTAGTCCCTCAACAGGAGCGCTTGTTCAGCCCCAGCATTTT.

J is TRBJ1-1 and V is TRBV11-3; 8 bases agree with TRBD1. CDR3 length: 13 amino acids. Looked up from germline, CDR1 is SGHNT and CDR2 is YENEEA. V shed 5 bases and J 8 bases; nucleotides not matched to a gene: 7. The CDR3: CASSPGTGYEAFF. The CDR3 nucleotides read TGTGCCAGCAGCCCCGGGACAGGCTACGAAGCTTTCTTT.

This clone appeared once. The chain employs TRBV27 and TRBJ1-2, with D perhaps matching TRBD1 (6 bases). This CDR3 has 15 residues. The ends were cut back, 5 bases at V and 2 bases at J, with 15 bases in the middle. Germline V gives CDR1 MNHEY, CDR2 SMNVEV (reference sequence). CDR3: CASSIRGGVNYGYTF. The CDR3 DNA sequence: TGTGCCAGCAGTATAAGAGGGGGGGTGAACTATGGCTACACCTTC.